The 4 T cell receptor beta chains presented below share a single source sample, sequenced in a study of blood T cell repertoires in COVID-19. Some clones are missing from TCRdb's copy, which holds only in-frame ones; the method was immunoSEQ multiplex PCR. This table has hundreds of thousands of clones, 85% to 90% appearing once. Material: peripheral blood. These receptors were taken from a man between 65 and 85 years old with acute or convalescent COVID-19.

V and J are TRBV7-6 and TRBJ2-2; 10 bases align to TRBD2. This CDR3 has 20 residues. Germline V lookup: CDR1 SGHVS, CDR2 FNYEAQ. V dropped 4 bases and J dropped 3; count of bases not matched to a gene: 17. CDR3 nucleotides: TGTGCCAGCAGCTGGCAGCCGTTCATAGCGGGGGGCGGGGACACCGGGGAGCTGTTTTTT. It encodes CASSWQPFIAGGGDTGELFF.

The gene calls are TRBV5-1 and TRBJ2-2; 13 positions agree with TRBD2. The V segment lost 4 bases and the J segment 3 bases; nucleotides outside the gene matches: 12. CDR1 SGHRS and CDR2 YFSETQ come from the germline V gene. The CDR3 runs to 19 residues. The CDR3 spells CASSNGLAGVWRDTGELFF. CDR3 DNA: TGCGCCAGCAGCAACGGACTAGCGGGAGTATGGAGGGACACCGGGGAGCTGTTTTTT.

The CDR3 nucleotides are TGTGCCAGCAGCTTGGGGAGGGGATCTGAGGAAAAACTGTTTTTT. Amino acids: CASSLGRGSEEKLFF. The chain joins TRBV5-4 to TRBJ1-4; D might be TRBD1 (5 bases). The CDR3 extends over 15 amino acids. Trimming took 0 bases from V and 8 from J, leaving 14 bases between them. Germline-derived CDR1 and CDR2 are SGHNT and YYREEE (reference sequence).

This sequence joins TRBV21-1 and TRBJ1-2; the DNA was not used to check the table's D call, TRBD1. TRBV21-1 is given as a pseudogene. The CDR3 covers 14 residues. CDR3 protein: CASSKAHTLPSYTF. CDR3 DNA sequence: TGTGCCAGCAGCAAAGCTCACACCCTCCCCAGCTACACCTTC.